A selection of T cell receptor beta chains follows, all from one sample in a study of OX40 agonist ivuxolimab in advanced cancers. Repertoires were generated with immunoSEQ multiplex PCR, while TCRdb's copy carries only in-frame clones and drops some. This table holds under 150,000 clones, 90% found once. The sample here was CD4+ or CD8+ T cells sorted from blood, taken in a trial of the OX40 agonist ivuxolimab. The receptor set was obtained from an adult with an advanced solid tumor such as melanoma, head and neck, liver or kidney cancer. Each CDR3 is given with its conserved first and last residue. Fields, in order: J gene, clone size, D gene, V gene, CDR3 protein, CDR3 DNA. A D gene is named only where the DNA matches it firmly. Clone size is shown for a subset of rows, as once, few, many or a class of expanded clone.

J gene: TRBJ2-1
clone size: NA
D gene: NA
V gene: TRBV18
CDR3 protein: CASSLREPNEQFF
CDR3 DNA: TGTGCCAGCTCACTCCGGGAACCAAATGAGCAGTTCTTC

J gene: TRBJ2-7
clone size: NA
D gene: TRBD1
V gene: TRBV7-8
CDR3 protein: CASSLRMTRQGSEQYF
CDR3 DNA: TGTGCCAGCAGCTTAAGAATGACGAGACAGGGTAGCGAGCAGTACTTC

J gene: TRBJ1-4
clone size: NA
D gene: TRBD1
V gene: TRBV27
CDR3 protein: CASSFRTGGREKLFF
CDR3 DNA: TGTGCCAGCAGTTTTAGGACAGGGGGCCGAGAAAAACTGTTTTTT

J gene: TRBJ1-2
clone size: NA
D gene: TRBD1
V gene: TRBV10-3
CDR3 protein: CAITPQGPPYGYTF
CDR3 DNA: TGTGCCATCACCCCACAGGGGCCACCCTATGGCTACACCTTC

J gene: TRBJ2-1
clone size: NA
D gene: NA
V gene: TRBV13
CDR3 protein: CASRAFSYNEQFF
CDR3 DNA: TGTGCCAGCCGGGCATTCTCCTACAATGAGCAGTTCTTC

J gene: TRBJ1-5
clone size: NA
D gene: NA
V gene: TRBV28
CDR3 protein: CASSFTGSTGPPQHF
CDR3 DNA: TGTGCCAGCAGTTTCACAGGGAGTACTGGACCGCCCCAGCATTTT

J gene: TRBJ1-2
clone size: once
D gene: TRBD1
V gene: TRBV30
CDR3 protein: CAWSDRGTYGYTF
CDR3 DNA: TGTGCCTGGAGTGACAGGGGGACTTATGGCTACACCTTC

J gene: TRBJ2-5
clone size: NA
D gene: TRBD2
V gene: TRBV4-3
CDR3 protein: CASSQRAGVGETQYF
CDR3 DNA: TGCGCCAGCAGCCAACGCGCGGGGGTCGGTGAGACCCAGTACTTC

J gene: TRBJ2-3
clone size: NA
D gene: NA
V gene: TRBV19
CDR3 protein: CASSIVRDGNSQYF
CDR3 DNA: TGTGCCAGTAGTATAGTGAGGGACGGTAATTCGCAGTATTTT

J gene: TRBJ2-7
clone size: NA
D gene: NA
V gene: TRBV10-3
CDR3 protein: CAPLPRGHEQYF
CDR3 DNA: TGTGCCCCGCTCCCCCGGGGCCACGAGCAGTACTTC

J gene: TRBJ1-2
clone size: NA
D gene: TRBD1
V gene: TRBV7-2
CDR3 protein: CASSGRGPGSYGYTF
CDR3 DNA: TGTGCCAGCAGTGGAAGGGGGCCTGGCTCTTATGGCTACACCTTC

J gene: TRBJ2-3
clone size: NA
D gene: TRBD1
V gene: TRBV5-1
CDR3 protein: CASSSDRGTDTQYF
CDR3 DNA: TGCGCCAGCAGCTCGGACAGGGGCACAGATACGCAGTATTTT

J gene: TRBJ2-3
clone size: NA
D gene: NA
V gene: TRBV7-6
CDR3 protein: CASSLAGTSTDTQYF
CDR3 DNA: TGTGCCAGCAGCTTAGCGGGGACTAGCACAGATACGCAGTATTTT

J gene: TRBJ1-4
clone size: NA
D gene: NA
V gene: TRBV14
CDR3 protein: CASSQDLSRGPSATNEKLFF
CDR3 DNA: TGTGCCAGCAGCCAAGACCTATCCAGGGGACCCTCGGCAACTAATGAAAAACTGTTTTTT

J gene: TRBJ2-3
clone size: NA
D gene: TRBD1
V gene: TRBV10-1
CDR3 protein: CASSAGTGNSDTQYF
CDR3 DNA: TGCGCCAGCAGTGCCGGGACAGGGAATTCGGATACGCAGTATTTT

J gene: TRBJ2-3
clone size: NA
D gene: NA
V gene: TRBV28
CDR3 protein: CASEARPDTQYF
CDR3 DNA: TGTGCCAGCGAAGCCCGGCCAGATACGCAGTATTTT

J gene: TRBJ2-2
clone size: few
D gene: NA
V gene: TRBV7-3
CDR3 protein: CASSPGRLHEGTGELFF
CDR3 DNA: TGTGCCAGCAGCCCAGGCAGACTTCATGAGGGCACCGGGGAGCTGTTTTTT

J gene: TRBJ1-3
clone size: NA
D gene: TRBD1
V gene: TRBV4-3
CDR3 protein: CASSQLGQGAGNTIYF
CDR3 DNA: TGCGCCAGCAGCCAACTTGGACAGGGGGCTGGAAACACCATATATTTT

J gene: TRBJ2-7
clone size: NA
D gene: NA
V gene: TRBV7-2
CDR3 protein: CASSFGTLSGYEQYF
CDR3 DNA: TGTGCCAGCAGCTTCGGGACACTATCAGGCTACGAGCAGTACTTC

J gene: TRBJ1-5
clone size: NA
D gene: NA
V gene: TRBV10-3
CDR3 protein: CAISEGDPNQPQHF
CDR3 DNA: TGTGCCATCAGTGAGGGGGACCCCAATCAGCCCCAGCATTTT

J gene: TRBJ2-2
clone size: once
D gene: NA
V gene: TRBV19
CDR3 protein: CASSRGGAGELFF
CDR3 DNA: TGTGCCAGTAGCCGTGGGGGTGCCGGGGAGCTGTTTTTT

J gene: TRBJ2-5
clone size: NA
D gene: TRBD1
V gene: TRBV10-1
CDR3 protein: CASSPPSGGQGKPQYF
CDR3 DNA: TGCGCCAGCAGTCCTCCCTCCGGGGGACAGGGAAAACCCCAGTACTTC

J gene: TRBJ2-1
clone size: NA
D gene: TRBD2
V gene: TRBV5-1
CDR3 protein: CASSISGSVGFNEQFF
CDR3 DNA: TGCGCCAGCAGCATTAGCGGGAGCGTCGGGTTCAATGAGCAGTTCTTC

J gene: TRBJ2-1
clone size: NA
D gene: NA
V gene: TRBV9
CDR3 protein: CASSPRLRPGGNEQFF
CDR3 DNA: TGTGCCAGCAGCCCTCGCTTACGTCCTGGGGGCAATGAGCAGTTCTTC

J gene: TRBJ2-3
clone size: once
D gene: NA
V gene: TRBV19
CDR3 protein: CASSSPRVEGTDTQYF
CDR3 DNA: TGTGCCAGTAGTAGCCCTAGGGTGGAGGGAACAGATACGCAGTATTTT

J gene: TRBJ1-1
clone size: NA
D gene: NA
V gene: TRBV14
CDR3 protein: CASSQLAGWTEAFF
CDR3 DNA: TGTGCCAGCAGCCAGCTAGCGGGTTGGACTGAAGCTTTCTTT

J gene: TRBJ2-1
clone size: NA
D gene: NA
V gene: TRBV6-5
CDR3 protein: CASAGGRGYNEQFF
CDR3 DNA: TGTGCCAGCGCCGGGGGGCGGGGATACAATGAGCAGTTCTTC

J gene: TRBJ1-2
clone size: NA
D gene: NA
V gene: TRBV10-3
CDR3 protein: CAISEAQENYGYTF
CDR3 DNA: TGTGCCATCAGTGAGGCGCAGGAGAACTATGGCTACACCTTC

J gene: TRBJ2-7
clone size: NA
D gene: TRBD2
V gene: TRBV7-2
CDR3 protein: CASSPIPGLAGVQYF
CDR3 DNA: TGTGCCAGCAGCCCAATACCGGGACTAGCGGGAGTACAGTACTTC

J gene: TRBJ2-1
clone size: NA
D gene: TRBD1
V gene: TRBV19
CDR3 protein: CASSIEGQGFYNEQFF
CDR3 DNA: TGTGCCAGTAGTATAGAGGGACAGGGCTTCTACAATGAGCAGTTCTTC

J gene: TRBJ1-5
clone size: few
D gene: NA
V gene: TRBV5-1
CDR3 protein: CASSLVQGGQPQHF
CDR3 DNA: TGCGCCAGCAGCTTGGTTCAGGGTGGCCAGCCCCAGCATTTT

J gene: TRBJ1-4
clone size: NA
D gene: TRBD1
V gene: TRBV27
CDR3 protein: CASSLGRTGATNEKLFF
CDR3 DNA: TGTGCCAGCAGTTTAGGCCGGACAGGGGCAACTAATGAAAAACTGTTTTTT

J gene: TRBJ1-4
clone size: NA
D gene: NA
V gene: TRBV19
CDR3 protein: CASSIDGGRTNEKLFF
CDR3 DNA: TGTGCCAGTAGTATAGACGGGGGGCGAACTAATGAAAAACTGTTTTTT

J gene: TRBJ1-1
clone size: NA
D gene: NA
V gene: TRBV19
CDR3 protein: CASSRQEGLNTEAFF
CDR3 DNA: TGTGCCAGCTCCAGGCAAGAGGGCTTGAACACTGAAGCTTTCTTT

J gene: TRBJ1-1
clone size: NA
D gene: NA
V gene: TRBV6-6
CDR3 protein: CASRKNGMNTEAFF
CDR3 DNA: TGTGCCAGCAGGAAAAATGGGATGAACACTGAAGCTTTCTTT

J gene: TRBJ2-3
clone size: NA
D gene: TRBD2
V gene: TRBV6-1
CDR3 protein: CASSDRSGGDTQYF
CDR3 DNA: TGTGCCAGCAGTGATCGGTCCGGGGGGGATACGCAGTATTTT

J gene: TRBJ1-5
clone size: few
D gene: NA
V gene: TRBV7-9
CDR3 protein: CASSLGARNQPQHF
CDR3 DNA: TGTGCCAGCAGCTTAGGGGCCAGAAATCAGCCCCAGCATTTT

J gene: TRBJ1-4
clone size: NA
D gene: NA
V gene: TRBV7-6
CDR3 protein: CASSLEASTNEKLFF
CDR3 DNA: TGTGCCAGCAGCTTAGAGGCCTCAACTAATGAAAAACTGTTTTTT

J gene: TRBJ2-7
clone size: NA
D gene: NA
V gene: TRBV5-1
CDR3 protein: CASSLGLIAASYEQYF
CDR3 DNA: TGCGCCAGCAGCTTGGGTTTGATAGCGGCTTCCTACGAGCAGTACTTC

J gene: TRBJ2-7
clone size: NA
D gene: NA
V gene: TRBV6-1
CDR3 protein: CASFTGSSYEQYF
CDR3 DNA: TGTGCCAGCTTTACAGGGAGCTCCTACGAGCAGTACTTC

J gene: TRBJ2-1
clone size: NA
D gene: NA
V gene: TRBV5-1
CDR3 protein: CASSLDSGGGYNEQFF
CDR3 DNA: TGCGCCAGCAGCTTGGATAGCGGAGGCGGGTACAATGAGCAGTTCTTC

J gene: TRBJ2-2
clone size: NA
D gene: NA
V gene: TRBV28
CDR3 protein: CASSSLAANTGELFF
CDR3 DNA: TGTGCCAGCAGTAGCCTGGCCGCGAACACCGGGGAGCTGTTTTTT

J gene: TRBJ1-3
clone size: NA
D gene: TRBD1
V gene: TRBV28
CDR3 protein: CASRTSTGGTGNTIYF
CDR3 DNA: TGTGCCAGCAGGACCTCAACAGGGGGCACTGGAAACACCATATATTTT

J gene: TRBJ2-1
clone size: NA
D gene: TRBD2
V gene: TRBV28
CDR3 protein: CASSSPPSGARNEQFF
CDR3 DNA: TGTGCCAGCAGTTCGCCTCCTAGCGGGGCCCGCAATGAGCAGTTCTTC

J gene: TRBJ1-2
clone size: NA
D gene: TRBD1
V gene: TRBV7-9
CDR3 protein: CASSSGQGGYGYTF
CDR3 DNA: TGTGCCAGCAGCTCTGGACAGGGAGGCTATGGCTACACCTTC

J gene: TRBJ2-1
clone size: NA
D gene: NA
V gene: TRBV19
CDR3 protein: CASKTGASGLNSYNEQFF
CDR3 DNA: TGTGCCAGTAAAACAGGGGCTAGCGGCCTAAACTCCTACAATGAGCAGTTCTTC

J gene: TRBJ2-1
clone size: NA
D gene: TRBD2
V gene: TRBV4-2
CDR3 protein: CASSQEGTTSYNEQFF
CDR3 DNA: TGTGCCAGCAGCCAAGAAGGGACTACCTCCTACAATGAGCAGTTCTTC

J gene: TRBJ2-7
clone size: NA
D gene: TRBD2
V gene: TRBV11-3
CDR3 protein: CASSLVGGGEQYF
CDR3 DNA: TGTGCCAGCAGCTTAGTTGGGGGGGGTGAGCAGTACTTC

J gene: TRBJ1-1
clone size: NA
D gene: NA
V gene: TRBV5-5
CDR3 protein: CASSLFWMNTEAFF
CDR3 DNA: TGTGCCAGCAGCTTGTTCTGGATGAACACTGAAGCTTTCTTT

J gene: TRBJ1-4
clone size: NA
D gene: TRBD1
V gene: TRBV4-1
CDR3 protein: CASSLIQGAINEKLFF
CDR3 DNA: TGCGCCAGCAGCCTCATCCAGGGGGCGATTAATGAAAAACTGTTTTTT

J gene: TRBJ1-2
clone size: NA
D gene: NA
V gene: TRBV7-9
CDR3 protein: CASSLSQGTNYGYTF
CDR3 DNA: TGTGCCAGCAGCTTATCTCAGGGGACCAACTATGGCTACACCTTC

J gene: TRBJ1-1
clone size: NA
D gene: NA
V gene: TRBV2
CDR3 protein: CASSGDFLNTEAFF
CDR3 DNA: TGTGCCAGCAGTGGTGACTTCCTGAACACTGAAGCTTTCTTT

J gene: TRBJ2-7
clone size: NA
D gene: NA
V gene: TRBV2
CDR3 protein: CASSQTQVTYEQYF
CDR3 DNA: TGTGCCAGCAGTCAAACACAGGTTACCTACGAGCAGTACTTC

J gene: TRBJ2-7
clone size: NA
D gene: NA
V gene: TRBV9
CDR3 protein: CASSVSSGASPYEQYF
CDR3 DNA: TGTGCCAGCAGCGTATCGTCTGGGGCTAGCCCCTACGAGCAGTACTTC

J gene: TRBJ2-5
clone size: NA
D gene: TRBD1
V gene: TRBV9
CDR3 protein: CASSGRTGSGETQYF
CDR3 DNA: TGTGCCAGCAGCGGACGGACAGGGTCAGGGGAGACCCAGTACTTC

J gene: TRBJ2-3
clone size: NA
D gene: TRBD1
V gene: TRBV18
CDR3 protein: CASSPTYAGTGGTDTQYF
CDR3 DNA: TGTGCCAGCTCACCGACATACGCTGGGACAGGGGGCACAGATACGCAGTATTTT

J gene: TRBJ2-1
clone size: NA
D gene: TRBD1
V gene: TRBV25-1
CDR3 protein: CASSEWRPGQVYEQFF
CDR3 DNA: TGTGCCAGCAGTGAATGGCGTCCGGGACAGGTGTATGAGCAGTTCTTC